A single sample gave rise to the 19 T cell receptor beta chains below, sequenced in a study of long-term antiretroviral therapy in people with HIV. immunoSEQ v3.0 was run at survey level. Libraries were prepared by immunoSEQ multiplex PCR; TCRdb keeps only in-frame clonotypes and omits some of them. Counted here are almost 35,000 clones, approximately 95% occurring once; the ten biggest clones make up about 4%. Sequencing used unsorted PBMCs, obtained about 5.1 years after starting antiretroviral therapy. The receptors come from a woman between 45 and 60 years old with HIV.

The chain joins TRBV6-6 to TRBJ2-3, with D maybe TRBD2 (6 bases). This CDR3 contains 12 residues. CDR1 and CDR2 (germline): MNHNY, SVGAGI (reference sequence). Trimming took 8 bases from V and 6 from J, leaving 12 bases between them. In nucleotides, the CDR3 is TGTGCCAGCGCTACTAGCTCGGATACGCAGTATTTT. Translated, it gives CASATSSDTQYF.

The J gene is TRBJ1-1, the V gene TRBV14; 7 nucleotides match TRBD1. The V gene end was trimmed by 10 bases and the J gene end by 1 base; junction bases not matched to a gene: 21. This CDR3 has 18 residues. CDR1 is SGHDN and CDR2 is FVKESK in the germline V gene. The CDR3 sequence: CATAALQGTHRRNTEAFF. Written as DNA, the CDR3 is TGTGCCACCGCCGCCCTACAGGGGACACACAGAAGGAACACTGAAGCTTTCTTT. Drawing the rest from reference TRBV14 and TRBJ1-1, the complete variable domain is EAGVTQFPSHSVIEKGQTVTLRCDPISGHDNLYWYRRVMGKEIKFLLHFVKESKQDESGMPNNRFLAERTGGTYSTLKVQPAELEDSGVYFCATAALQGTHRRNTEAFFGQGTRLTVV.

The chain links TRBV18 to TRBJ1-1; a possible D gene is TRBD1 (6 bases). The CDR3 contains 15 residues. Trimming stripped 5 bases from V and 0 bases from J, with 13 bases between. Germline V CDR1 and CDR2: KGHSH, LQKENI. The CDR3 sequence is CASSFGQTLNTEAFF. CDR3 DNA sequence: TGTGCCAGCTCATTCGGACAGACTCTGAACACTGAAGCTTTCTTT.

The rearrangement uses TRBV5-1 and TRBJ1-1, with TRBD1 identical over 7 bases. CDR3 length equals 15 residues. V was clipped by 4 bases and J by 0 bases; unmatched bases: 6. Germline V gene data show CDR1 as SGHRS and CDR2 as YFSETQ. CDR3 in amino acids: CASSPHRGLNTEAFF. CDR3 nucleotides: TGCGCCAGCAGCCCGCACAGGGGCCTGAACACTGAAGCTTTCTTT.

V and J are TRBV11-3 and TRBJ2-1; D is unclear. The CDR3 covers 14 residues. V lost 0 bases, J lost 0 bases, and 3 bases lay in between. The V gene's germline CDR1 is SGHNT and CDR2 YENEEA. The CDR3: CASSLDSSYNEQFF. The CDR3 nucleotides read TGTGCCAGCAGCTTAGACAGCTCCTACAATGAGCAGTTCTTC.

This clone was seen only a few times. This chain joins TRBV7-9 and TRBJ1-4, with D perhaps TRBD1 (5 bases). Between the trimmed V and J ends, which lost 6 bases and 0 bases, there was a span of 11 bases. Germline CDR1 and CDR2: SEHNR and FQNEAQ (reference sequence). The CDR3 contains 15 residues. DNA of the CDR3: TGTGCCAGCAGTTTCAAGGGGTCAACTAATGAAAAACTGTTTTTT. Residues: CASSFKGSTNEKLFF.

The chain carries TRBV5-6 and TRBJ2-5; TRBD2 matches at 8 bases. The germline gives CDR1 SGHDT, CDR2 YYEEEE. The CDR3 extends over 17 amino acids. Trimming cost V 2 bases and J 1 base; bases outside gene matches: 10. The chain's CDR3 is CASSFPSRGGSQETQYF. The DNA of the CDR3 is TGTGCCAGCAGCTTCCCGTCCCGGGGGGGCAGCCAAGAGACCCAGTACTTC.

V gene TRBV19 combines with J gene TRBJ2-5, with D perhaps given as TRBD1 or TRBD2 (7 bases each). Per germline, CDR1 LNHDA and CDR2 SQIVND (reference sequence). Trimming removed 1 base from V and 5 bases from J, with 11 bases in between. This CDR3 has 14 residues. CDR3 amino acids: CASSIAGGEETQYF. CDR3 coding DNA: TGTGCCAGTAGTATAGCAGGGGGGGAGGAGACCCAGTACTTC.

CDR3 nucleotide sequence: TGCGCCAGCAGCCAAGACAGGACCCCGGGGGAGCAGTTCTTC. Protein: CASSQDRTPGEQFF. The chain uses TRBV4-3 and TRBJ2-1, with D maybe TRBD2 (5 bases). The CDR3 has 14 amino acids. The germline V and J ends were trimmed by 0 bases and 10 bases, with 13 bases remaining between them. Germline-derived CDR1 and CDR2 are LGHNA and YSLEER.

This clone was observed a single time. The gene calls are TRBV19 and TRBJ1-2; 7 nucleotides align to TRBD1. The length of the CDR3 is 15 residues. The V and J ends lost 5 bases and 4 bases, in that order; junction bases with no gene match: 10. CDR1 and CDR2 (germline): LNHDA, SQIVND (reference sequence). Here the CDR3 DNA reads TGTGCCAGTAGTGACCCGGACAGGACCTCCTATGGCTACACCTTC. Residues: CASSDPDRTSYGYTF.

In this sample, this clone turned up once. Other nucleotide sequences from this sample produce the same CDR3. The chain employs TRBV11-3 and TRBJ1-4; no reliable D call. The CDR3 contains 14 residues. Germline V CDR1 and CDR2: SGHNT, YENEEA. V was pared by 5 bases and J by 3 bases, with 10 bases between. This CDR3 is CASSPGGANEKLFF. CDR3 coding DNA: TGTGCCAGCAGCCCGGGAGGAGCTAATGAAAAACTGTTTTTT. Together with reference TRBV11-3 and TRBJ1-4, the CDR3 gives the full variable domain: EAGVVQSPRYKIIEKKQPVAFWCNPISGHNTLYWYLQNLGQGPELLIRYENEEAVDDSQLPKDRFSAERLKGVDSTLKIQPAELGDSAVYLCASSPGGANEKLFFGSGTQLSVL.

The V and J genes are TRBV6-5 and TRBJ2-6, with D hard to call. The CDR3 totals 15 residues. In germline, CDR1 is MNHEY, CDR2 SVGAGI. The V and J ends lost 3 bases and 1 base respectively, with 7 bases between them. CDR3 nucleotide sequence: TGTGCCAGCAGTTATCAGATTTCTGGGGCCAACGTCCTGACTTTC. Residues: CASSYQISGANVLTF.

The gene calls are TRBV6-4 and TRBJ1-2; no clear D. The germline CDR1 and CDR2 sequences are MRHNA and SNTAGT. Trimming pared 3 bases from V and 0 bases from J, leaving 14 bases between. The CDR3 extends over 16 amino acids. CDR3 DNA: TGTGCCAGCAGTGAACTCCTCACGGAAGCTAACTATGGCTACACCTTC. Translation: CASSELLTEANYGYTF.

In DNA, the CDR3 is TGCAGCGTTGAAGATGTGAGGGGGGGAAGAACAGATACGCAGTATTTT. Protein product: CSVEDVRGGRTDTQYF. The J gene is TRBJ2-3, the V gene TRBV29-1, with D possibly matching TRBD2 (7 bases). V gave up 0 bases and J gave up 3 bases, with 16 bases separating them. The germline V gene has CDR1 SQVTM and CDR2 ANQGSEA. The CDR3 consists of 16 residues.

The J gene is TRBJ2-5, the V gene TRBV30; 8 bases line up with TRBD2. Losses at the gene ends were 2 bases for V and 2 bases for J; bases not matched to a gene: 4. Germline V gene lookup returns CDR1 GTSNPN and CDR2 SVGIG (reference sequence). The CDR3 totals 14 residues. The DNA for the CDR3 is TGTGCCTGGAGTTTCGGGGGGGCTCAAGAGACCCAGTACTTC. It encodes CAWSFGGAQETQYF.

This sequence joins TRBV30 and TRBJ1-5; TRBD1 is a possible D gene (6 bases). The germline V gene encodes CDR1 GTSNPN and CDR2 SVGIG (reference sequence). V was pared by 1 base and J by 3 bases, with 10 bases between. CDR3 length equals 14 residues. CDR3 sequence (DNA): TGTGCCTGGAGTGCTACAGGGAACAATCAGCCCCAGCATTTT. The encoded protein is CAWSATGNNQPQHF.

The chain carries TRBV5-5 and TRBJ2-7, with TRBD1 matching over 7 bases. Trimming cost V 4 bases and J 2 bases; bases outside gene matches: 15. The CDR3 extends over 17 amino acids. Looked up from germline, CDR1 is SGHKS and CDR2 is YYEKEE (reference sequence). The CDR3 DNA reads as TGTGCCAGCAGCACAGGGACAGTCCCCCTAGGGACCTACGAGCAGTACTTC. Amino acids: CASSTGTVPLGTYEQYF.

V usage is TRBV5-6 and J usage is TRBJ1-6, with 9 bases fitting TRBD1. V trimming: 0 bases; J trimming: 8 bases; junction bases outside the gene matches: 0. The germline gives CDR1 SGHDT, CDR2 YYEEEE. The CDR3 extends over 14 amino acids. CDR3 sequence (DNA): TGTGCCAGCAGCTTGGGGACAGGGGATTCACCCCTCCACTTT. Encoded protein: CASSLGTGDSPLHF.

This rearrangement joins TRBV7-6 to TRBJ2-1, with TRBD2 matching 7 bases. V trimming: 3 bases; J trimming: 3 bases; junction bases outside the gene matches: 2. The CDR3 consists of 14 residues. Germline CDR1 and CDR2: SGHVS and FNYEAQ. The CDR3 spells CASSFGGYYNEQFF. The CDR3 DNA reads TGTGCCAGCAGCTTCGGGGGGTACTACAATGAGCAGTTCTTC.